The clone carrying this TCR beta chain has ten or more counts. Antigen specificity is unknown. CDR3 size: 13 residues. V lost 2 bases and J lost 5; bases outside the gene matches: 5. Germline V gives CDR1 SQVTM, CDR2 ANQGSEA. This library used roughly 400 ng RNA and molecular barcoded adaptors spanning alpha/delta and beta/gamma chains. Each CDR3 protein is one row after TCRdb ran MiXCR on the reads. The data show fewer than 90,000 distinct CDR3 sequences, more than 9% seen once. The source of the sample is a study of read filtering for tumor transcriptome and immune sequencing. At the level of the study: The cohort had 17 men and 14 women aged roughly 47 to 80, mean around 63 years. DNase treatment preceded whole-transcriptome library preparation.

Overall study findings and caveats: Even smaller IR-seq throughput identified most shared clonotypes. Single-read clonotypes: 80% to 90% of IR-seq clonotypes (about 4% of reads), 74.6% of RNA-seq clonotypes (44.6% of reads).

J is TRBJ1-2 and V is TRBV29-1; 7 bases fit TRBD1. Sequencing was performed on a population of CD138-negative cells sorted from bone marrow. This TCR was recovered from a donor over 35 with multiple myeloma. The CDR3 sequence: CSVERSGGYGYTF. The CDR3 nucleotides read TGCAGCGTTGAACGGTCAGGGGGATATGGCTACACCTTC.